This TCR beta chain is from a study of T cell changes during pregnancy in multiple sclerosis. The germline CDR1 and CDR2 sequences are MDHEN and SYDVKM. The CDR3 contains 16 residues. With V trimmed by 5 bases and J by 5 bases, 11 bases remained unmatched. The protocol was immunoSEQ multiplex PCR, while the TCRdb copy is restricted to in-frame clones and leaves out a portion. The data show some 28,000 clones, 80% to 90% seen once. This TCR came from a female donor in good health, enrolled as a control in a pregnancy study. The sample in question was CD4+ T cells from peripheral blood mononuclear cells, obtained in the first trimester of pregnancy. This chain connects TRBV28 to TRBJ1-5; 8 nucleotides match TRBD1. The CDR3 DNA is TGTGCCAGCAGTCCAAGGACAGGGACGGTCGATCAGCCCCAGCATTTT. Its translation is CASSPRTGTVDQPQHF.